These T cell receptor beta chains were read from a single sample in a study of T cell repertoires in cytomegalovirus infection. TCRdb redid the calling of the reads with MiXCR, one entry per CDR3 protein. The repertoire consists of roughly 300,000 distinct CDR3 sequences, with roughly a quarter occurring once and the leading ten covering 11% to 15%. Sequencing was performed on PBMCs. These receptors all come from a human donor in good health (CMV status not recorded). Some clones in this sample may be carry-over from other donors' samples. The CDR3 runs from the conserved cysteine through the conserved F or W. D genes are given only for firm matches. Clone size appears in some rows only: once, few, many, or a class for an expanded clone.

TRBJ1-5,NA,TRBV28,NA,CASSSRRGGQPQHF,TGTGCCAGCAGTTCCAGAAGGGGTGGTCAGCCCCAGCATTTT
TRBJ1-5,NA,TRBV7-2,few,CASSQGGGGNQPQHF,TGTGCCAGCAGCCAAGGGGGGGGCGGCAATCAGCCCCAGCATTTT
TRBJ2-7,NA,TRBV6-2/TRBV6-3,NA,CASSFQLDSYEQYF,TGTGCCAGCAGTTTCCAGCTGGACTCCTACGAGCAGTACTTC
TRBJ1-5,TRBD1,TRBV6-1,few,CASRGGDSGNQPQHF,TGTGCCAGCAGGGGGGGGGACAGCGGTAATCAGCCCCAGCATTTT
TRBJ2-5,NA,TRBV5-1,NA,CASSPGASGSETQYF,TGCGCCAGCAGCCCCGGGGCGTCGGGATCGGAGACCCAGTACTTC
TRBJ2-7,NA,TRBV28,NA,CASREGSYEQYF,TGTGCCAGCAGGGAGGGGTCCTACGAGCAGTACTTC
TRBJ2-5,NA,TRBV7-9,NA,CASSLTRPPETQYF,TGTGCCAGCAGCTTGACTAGACCTCCAGAGACCCAGTACTTC
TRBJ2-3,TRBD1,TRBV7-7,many,CASSSGQGAWNTQYF,TGTGCTAGCAGTTCCGGACAGGGGGCATGGAATACGCAGTATTTT
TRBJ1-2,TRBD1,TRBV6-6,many,CASSYRAGTGTFVQNGYTF,TGTGCCAGCAGTTACAGAGCCGGGACAGGGACCTTCGTCCAGAATGGCTACACCTTC
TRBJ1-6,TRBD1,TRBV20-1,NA,CSALGQGNSPLHF,TGCAGTGCCCTTGGACAGGGTAATTCACCCCTCCACTTT
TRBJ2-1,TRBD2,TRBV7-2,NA,CASSRTSGDGHEQFF,TGTGCCAGCAGCCGGACTAGCGGGGACGGGCATGAGCAGTTCTTC
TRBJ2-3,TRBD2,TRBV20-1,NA,CSAGTSDRGDTQYF,TGCAGTGCCGGGACTAGCGACCGTGGAGATACGCAGTATTTT
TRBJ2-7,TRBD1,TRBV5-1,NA,CARSYDRGGYEQYF,TGCGCCCGCAGCTACGACAGGGGCGGATACGAGCAGTACTTC
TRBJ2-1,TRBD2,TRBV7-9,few,CASTGRAYNEQFF,TGTGCCAGCACGGGGAGGGCCTACAATGAGCAGTTCTTC
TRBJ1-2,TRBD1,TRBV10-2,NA,CASMGQGFYGYTF,TGCGCCAGTATGGGACAGGGATTCTATGGCTACACCTTC
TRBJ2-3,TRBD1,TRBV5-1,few,CASSGGQSGGTDTQYF,TGCGCCAGCAGCGGGGGACAGTCCGGTGGCACAGATACGCAGTATTTT
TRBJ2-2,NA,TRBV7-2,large,CASSLGPVTNTGELFF,TGTGCCAGCAGCTTAGGTCCGGTTACGAACACCGGGGAGCTGTTTTTT
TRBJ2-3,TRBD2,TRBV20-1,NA,CSAGTSGKGDTQYF,TGCAGTGCTGGGACTAGCGGGAAAGGAGATACGCAGTATTTT
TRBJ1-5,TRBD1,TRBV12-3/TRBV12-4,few,CASNVGQGQPQHF,TGTGCCAGCAACGTGGGACAGGGTCAGCCCCAGCATTTT
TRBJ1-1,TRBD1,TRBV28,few,CASSSTAGTGVEAFF,TGTGCCAGCAGTTCAACCGCCGGGACAGGGGTTGAAGCTTTCTTT
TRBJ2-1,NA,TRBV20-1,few,CSGPVSSGEQFF,TGCAGTGGACCAGTCAGTTCGGGTGAGCAGTTCTTC
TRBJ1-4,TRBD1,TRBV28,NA,CASADRGEKPFF,TGTGCCAGCGCCGACAGGGGGGAAAAACCGTTTTTT
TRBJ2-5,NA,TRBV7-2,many,CASSPLRGTQYF,TGTGCCAGCAGCCCACTCCGGGGGACCCAGTACTTC